Shown below are 15 T cell receptor beta chains from a single sample sequenced in a study of T cells after yellow fever vaccination. TCRdb fed the 5' RACE reads into MiXCR, producing one record per CDR3 protein. The sample holds 300,000 or so distinct CDR3 sequences, about 8.3% seen once. The sample here was PBMCs, taken about 41 days after the first yellow fever vaccination. All receptors derive from a man aged 18 to 29 who received the YFV17D yellow fever vaccine.

The sample holds a few counts of this clonotype. The rearrangement uses TRBV25-1 and TRBJ2-1; D unresolved. V was trimmed by 5 bases and J by 10 bases, leaving 15 bases between them. Germline assignment: CDR1 MGHDK and CDR2 SYGVNS. The length of the CDR3 is 13 residues. Written as DNA, the CDR3 is TGTGCCAGCAGTTCCTCAGCGCTTAGCGAGCAGTTCTTC. Translating it yields CASSSSALSEQFF.

This chain links TRBV21-1 with TRBJ1-5. TRBV21-1 is deemed a pseudogene. The CDR3 runs 18 residues. Written as DNA, the CDR3 is TGTGCCAGCAGCAAAAACTCGCAGAAATGGTGGAGCAATCAGCCCCAGCATTTT. It specifies CASSKNSQKWWSNQPQHF.

This clonotype showed up just a few times. The chain employs TRBV20-1 and TRBJ2-5, with D unresolved. Germline CDR1 DFQATT, CDR2 SNEGSKA (reference sequence). This CDR3 spans 15 amino acids. The V and J ends lost 2 bases and 5 bases respectively, with 18 bases between them. CDR3 nucleotide sequence: TGCAGTGCTAGACCCCGGTGGGGTTTGGGTGAGACCCAGTACTTC. Its translation: CSARPRWGLGETQYF.

This clonotype was detected only a few times. The chain joins TRBV6-5 to TRBJ2-5; perhaps TRBD2 as D (5 bases). The CDR3 spans 15 residues. The germline V gene has CDR1 MNHEY and CDR2 SVGAGI. The germline V and J ends were trimmed by 0 bases and 2 bases, with 10 bases remaining between them. In DNA, the CDR3 is TGTGCCAGCAGTTACTCGCTAGCCTGGCAAGAGACCCAGTACTTC. Translated: CASSYSLAWQETQYF.

The chain joins TRBV7-6 to TRBJ2-2; D is possibly TRBD2 (6 bases). Germline lookup yields CDR1 SGHVS and CDR2 FNYEAQ. V was shortened by 3 bases and J by 4 bases, with 12 bases between the two germline ends. The CDR3 is 15 residues long. As DNA, the CDR3 is TGTGCCAGCAGCTTCGACGGGGGAGGCACCGGGGAGCTGTTTTTT. Protein sequence: CASSFDGGGTGELFF.

The chain has TRBV7-2 and TRBJ1-3; TRBD1 matches at 8 bases. V trimming: 1 base; J trimming: 0 bases; junction bases outside the gene matches: 2. Germline CDR1 SGHTA, CDR2 FQGNSA. The CDR3 is 16 amino acids. The CDR3 region is CASSLGDRSSGNTIYF. CDR3 nucleotides: TGTGCCAGCAGCTTAGGGGACAGGAGCTCTGGAAACACCATATATTTT.

This chain uses TRBV11-2 with TRBJ2-3; D possibly corresponds to TRBD1 (6 bases). Germline V gene data show CDR1 as SGHAT and CDR2 as FQNNGV. The CDR3 covers 14 residues. Trimming cost V 2 bases and J 6 bases, with 12 bases left between them. CDR3: CASSLQGTVDTQYF. In DNA form, the CDR3 reads TGTGCCAGCAGCTTACAGGGGACGGTCGATACGCAGTATTTT.

This clonotype has only a few counts. This sequence joins TRBV10-2 and TRBJ2-7; D unresolved. Germline V gene data show CDR1 as WSHSY and CDR2 as SAAADI. V shed 6 bases and J shed 2 bases, with 14 bases lying between them. CDR3 length: 14 residues. The CDR3 loop reads CASSPFDWTYEQYV. Written as DNA, the CDR3 is TGCGCCAGCAGCCCTTTTGACTGGACCTACGAGCAGTACGTC.

This clonotype came up a few times. The J gene is TRBJ2-5, the V gene TRBV7-3, with 8 bases matching TRBD2. CDR3 length: 13 amino acids. V lost 5 bases and J lost 7; bases outside the gene matches: 6. Germline CDR1 SGHTA, CDR2 FQGTGA. The CDR3: CASSLSGRGTQYF. The CDR3 DNA reads TGTGCCAGCAGCCTCTCCGGGAGGGGGACCCAGTACTTC.

The V gene is TRBV11-2, the J gene TRBJ2-7; possibly TRBD1 for D (6 bases). The CDR3 consists of 15 residues. The germline gives CDR1 SGHAT, CDR2 FQNNGV. V was trimmed by 1 base and J by 3 bases, leaving 13 bases between them. CDR3 region: CASSLATGWSYEQYF. The CDR3 coding sequence is TGTGCCAGCAGCTTAGCGACAGGTTGGAGCTACGAGCAGTACTTC.

The genes are TRBV28 and TRBJ2-7, with TRBD2 matching over 12 bases. V was pared by 5 bases and J by 1 base, with 3 bases of the junction left unmatched. The germline gives CDR1 MDHEN, CDR2 SYDVKM. There are 15 residues in the CDR3. The chain's CDR3 is CASSLTSGGSYEQYV. The CDR3 nucleotides read TGTGCCAGCAGTCTAACTAGCGGGGGGTCCTACGAGCAGTACGTC.

This clonotype was seen repeatedly, ten times or more. V gene TRBV7-8 combines with J gene TRBJ1-1; 7 bases are shared with TRBD1. Germline loops: CDR1 SGHVS, CDR2 FQNEAQ. V was pared by 5 bases and J by 11 bases, with 5 bases of the junction left unmatched. There are 11 residues in the CDR3. The CDR3 reads CASSLDRRAFF. The DNA for the CDR3 is TGTGCCAGCAGCCTGGACAGGAGGGCTTTCTTT.

The chain combines TRBV10-3 with TRBJ2-2, with D uncertain. Trimming took off 6 bases at V and 1 base at J, with 12 bases between the two ends. From germline, CDR1 is ENHRY and CDR2 SYGVKD. CDR3 length: 15 amino acids. The CDR3 DNA reads as TGTGCCATCAGACCCTCTTGGGGGAACACCGGGGAGCTGTTTTTT. Protein: CAIRPSWGNTGELFF.

The chain is built from TRBV30 and TRBJ2-2; D remains unclear. The V gene's germline CDR1 is GTSNPN and CDR2 SVGIG (reference sequence). The CDR3 is 14 amino acids. The V end lost 0 bases, the J end lost 4 bases, and 9 bases lay between the germline ends. The CDR3 DNA reads TGTGCCTGGAGTGTATCAGGATTCACCGGGGAGCTGTTTTTT. Protein product: CAWSVSGFTGELFF.

The table lists this clonotype with a few counts. This rearrangement joins TRBV7-2 to TRBJ2-3, with TRBD1 matching over 10 bases. Germline lookup yields CDR1 SGHTA and CDR2 FQGNSA. The junction had 6 bases not matched to a gene; V was cut back by 4 bases and J by 5 bases. The CDR3 consists of 15 residues. The CDR3 here is CASSSDRGPGDTQYF. The CDR3 DNA is TGTGCCAGCAGCTCTGACAGGGGGCCGGGAGATACGCAGTATTTT. Full variable domain (outside the CDR3, taken from reference TRBV7-2 and TRBJ2-3): GAGVSQSPSNKVTEKGKDVELRCDPISGHTALYWYRQSLGQGLEFLIYFQGNSAPDKSGLPSDRFSAERTGGSVSTLTIQRTQQEDSAVYLCASSSDRGPGDTQYFGPGTRLTVL.